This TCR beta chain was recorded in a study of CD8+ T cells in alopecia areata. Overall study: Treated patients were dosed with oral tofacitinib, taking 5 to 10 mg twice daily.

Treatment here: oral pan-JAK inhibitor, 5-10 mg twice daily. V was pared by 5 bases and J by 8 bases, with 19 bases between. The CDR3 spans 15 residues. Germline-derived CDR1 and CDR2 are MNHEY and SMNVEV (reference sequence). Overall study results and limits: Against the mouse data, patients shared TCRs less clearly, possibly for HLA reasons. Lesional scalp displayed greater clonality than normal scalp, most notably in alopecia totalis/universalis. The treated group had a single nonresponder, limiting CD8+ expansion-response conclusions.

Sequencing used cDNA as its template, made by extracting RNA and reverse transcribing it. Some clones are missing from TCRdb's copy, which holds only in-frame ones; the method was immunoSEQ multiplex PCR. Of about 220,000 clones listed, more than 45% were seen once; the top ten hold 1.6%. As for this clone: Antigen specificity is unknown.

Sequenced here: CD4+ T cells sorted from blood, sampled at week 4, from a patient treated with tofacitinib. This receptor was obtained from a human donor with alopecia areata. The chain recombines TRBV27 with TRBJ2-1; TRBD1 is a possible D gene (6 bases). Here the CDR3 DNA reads TGTGCCAGCAGTCCGGCCCCGGGCAGGGGTTATGAGCAGTTCTTC. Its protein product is CASSPAPGRGYEQFF.